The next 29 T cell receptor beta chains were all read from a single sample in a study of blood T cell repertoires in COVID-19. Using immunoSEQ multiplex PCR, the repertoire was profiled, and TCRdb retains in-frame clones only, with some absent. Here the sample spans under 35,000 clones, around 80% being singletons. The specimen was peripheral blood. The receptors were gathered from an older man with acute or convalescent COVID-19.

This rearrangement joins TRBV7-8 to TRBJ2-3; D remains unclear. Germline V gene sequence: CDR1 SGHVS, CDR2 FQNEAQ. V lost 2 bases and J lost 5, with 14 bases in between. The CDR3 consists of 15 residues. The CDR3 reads CASSLRVVDLDTQYF. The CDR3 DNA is TGTGCCAGCAGCTTACGAGTGGTAGACTTAGATACGCAGTATTTT. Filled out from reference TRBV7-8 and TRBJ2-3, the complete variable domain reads GAGVSQSPRYKVAKRGQDVALRCDPISGHVSLFWYQQALGQGPEFLTYFQNEAQLDKSGLPSDRFFAERPEGSVSTLKIQRTQQEDSAVYLCASSLRVVDLDTQYFGPGTRLTVL.

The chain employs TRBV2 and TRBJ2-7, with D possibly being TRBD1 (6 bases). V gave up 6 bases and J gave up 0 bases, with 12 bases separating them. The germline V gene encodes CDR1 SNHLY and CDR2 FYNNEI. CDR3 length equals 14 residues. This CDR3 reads CASSSQGTSYEQYF. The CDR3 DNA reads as TGTGCCAGCAGCTCCCAGGGGACCTCCTACGAGCAGTACTTC.

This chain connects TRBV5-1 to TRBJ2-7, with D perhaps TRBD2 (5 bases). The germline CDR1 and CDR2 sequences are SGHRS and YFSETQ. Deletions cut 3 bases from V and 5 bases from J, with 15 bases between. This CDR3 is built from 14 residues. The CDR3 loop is CASSSPRARDEQYF. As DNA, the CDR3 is TGCGCCAGCAGCTCCCCCCGGGCGAGGGACGAGCAGTACTTC.

CDR3 region: CASSQDQETQYF. The CDR3, as DNA: TGTGCCAGCAGCCAAGATCAGGAGACCCAGTACTTC. The genes are TRBV3-1 (or the pseudogene TRBV3-2) and TRBJ2-5; no firm D call. With 0 bases removed from V and 5 bases from J, the gap between germline ends came to 4 bases. This CDR3 comprises 12 residues. Germline CDR1 LGHDT, CDR2 YNNKEL (reference sequence).

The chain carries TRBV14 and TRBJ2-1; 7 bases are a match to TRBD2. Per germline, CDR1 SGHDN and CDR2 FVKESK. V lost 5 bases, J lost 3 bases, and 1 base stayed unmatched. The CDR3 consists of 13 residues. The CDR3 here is CASSGLDYNEQFF. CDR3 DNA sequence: TGTGCCAGCAGCGGACTAGACTACAATGAGCAGTTCTTC. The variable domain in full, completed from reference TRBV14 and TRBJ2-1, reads EAGVTQFPSHSVIEKGQTVTLRCDPISGHDNLYWYRRVMGKEIKFLLHFVKESKQDESGMPNNRFLAERTGGTYSTLKVQPAELEDSGVYFCASSGLDYNEQFFGPGTRLTVL.

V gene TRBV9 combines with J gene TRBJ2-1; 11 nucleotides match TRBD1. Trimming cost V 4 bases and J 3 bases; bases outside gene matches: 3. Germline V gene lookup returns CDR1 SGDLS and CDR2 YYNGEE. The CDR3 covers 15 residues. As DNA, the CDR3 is TGTGCCAGCAGCCCGGGACAGGGGGTCTACAATGAGCAGTTCTTC. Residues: CASSPGQGVYNEQFF.

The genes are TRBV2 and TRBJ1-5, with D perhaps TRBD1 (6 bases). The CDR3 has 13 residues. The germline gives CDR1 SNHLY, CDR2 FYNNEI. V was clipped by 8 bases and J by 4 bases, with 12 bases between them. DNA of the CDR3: TGTGCCAGCGGGGGCCAGCTTAATCAGCCCCAGCATTTT. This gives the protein CASGGQLNQPQHF.

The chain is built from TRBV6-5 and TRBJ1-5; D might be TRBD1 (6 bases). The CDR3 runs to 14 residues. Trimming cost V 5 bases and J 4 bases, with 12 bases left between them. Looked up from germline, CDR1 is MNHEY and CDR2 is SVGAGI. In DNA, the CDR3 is TGTGCCAGCAGTATGGGGGCACTAAATCAGCCCCAGCATTTT. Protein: CASSMGALNQPQHF.

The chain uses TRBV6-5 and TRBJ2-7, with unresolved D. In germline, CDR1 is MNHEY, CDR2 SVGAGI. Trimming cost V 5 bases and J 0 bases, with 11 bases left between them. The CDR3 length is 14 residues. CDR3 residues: CASSRERNSYEQYF. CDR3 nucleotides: TGTGCCAGCAGTCGAGAGCGTAACTCCTACGAGCAGTACTTC.

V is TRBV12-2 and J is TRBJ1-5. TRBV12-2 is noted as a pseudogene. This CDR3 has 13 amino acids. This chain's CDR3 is CASRLGSDQPQHF. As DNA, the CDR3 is TGTGCAAGTCGCTTAGGCAGCGATCAGCCCCAGCATTTT.

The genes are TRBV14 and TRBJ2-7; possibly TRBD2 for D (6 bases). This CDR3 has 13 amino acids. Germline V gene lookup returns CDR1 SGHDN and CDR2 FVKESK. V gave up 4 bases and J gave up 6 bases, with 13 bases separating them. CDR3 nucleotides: TGTGCCAGCAGCCTGGTCCCCGGGGGCGAGCAGTACTTC. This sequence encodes CASSLVPGGEQYF.

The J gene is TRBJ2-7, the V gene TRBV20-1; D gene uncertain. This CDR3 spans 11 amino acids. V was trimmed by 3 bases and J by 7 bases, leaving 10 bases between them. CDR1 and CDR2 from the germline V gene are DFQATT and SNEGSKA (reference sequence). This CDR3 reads CSASASREQYF. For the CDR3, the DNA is TGCAGTGCTAGCGCGTCTCGAGAGCAGTACTTC.

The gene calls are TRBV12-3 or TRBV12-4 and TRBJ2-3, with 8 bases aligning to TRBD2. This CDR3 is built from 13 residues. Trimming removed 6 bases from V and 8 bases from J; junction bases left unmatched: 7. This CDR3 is CASRPGGVGTQYF. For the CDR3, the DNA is TGTGCCAGCAGACCGGGGGGGGTCGGTACGCAGTATTTT.

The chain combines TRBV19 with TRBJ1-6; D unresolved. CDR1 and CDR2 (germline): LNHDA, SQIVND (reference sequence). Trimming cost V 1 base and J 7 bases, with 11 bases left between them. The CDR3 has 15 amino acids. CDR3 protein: CASSIGPGTNSPLHF. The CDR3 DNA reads TGTGCCAGTAGTATAGGTCCAGGCACGAATTCACCCCTCCACTTT. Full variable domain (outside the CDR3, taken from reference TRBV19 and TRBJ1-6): DGGITQSPKYLFRKEGQNVTLSCEQNLNHDAMYWYRQDPGQGLRLIYYSQIVNDFQKGDIAEGYSVSREKKESFPLTVTSAQKNPTAFYLCASSIGPGTNSPLHFGNGTRLTVT.

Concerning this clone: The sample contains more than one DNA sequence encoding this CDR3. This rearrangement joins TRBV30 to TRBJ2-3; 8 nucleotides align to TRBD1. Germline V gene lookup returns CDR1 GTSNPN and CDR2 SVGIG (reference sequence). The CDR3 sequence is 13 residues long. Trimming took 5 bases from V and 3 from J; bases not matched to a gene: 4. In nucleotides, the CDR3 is TGTGCCTGGGTAAGACAGGGGACAGATACGCAGTATTTT. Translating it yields CAWVRQGTDTQYF. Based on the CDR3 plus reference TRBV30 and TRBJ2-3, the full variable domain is SQTIHQWPATLVQPVGSPLSLECTVEGTSNPNLYWYRQAAGRGLQLLFYSVGIGQISSEVPQNLSASRPQDRQFILSSKKLLLSDSGFYLCAWVRQGTDTQYFGPGTRLTVL.

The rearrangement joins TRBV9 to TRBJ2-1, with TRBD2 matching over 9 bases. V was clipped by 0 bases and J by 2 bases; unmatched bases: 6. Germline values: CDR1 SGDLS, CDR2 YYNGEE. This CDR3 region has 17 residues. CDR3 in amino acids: CASSVGSGGSTYNEQFF. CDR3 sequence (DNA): TGTGCCAGCAGCGTAGGTAGCGGGGGATCTACCTACAATGAGCAGTTCTTC.

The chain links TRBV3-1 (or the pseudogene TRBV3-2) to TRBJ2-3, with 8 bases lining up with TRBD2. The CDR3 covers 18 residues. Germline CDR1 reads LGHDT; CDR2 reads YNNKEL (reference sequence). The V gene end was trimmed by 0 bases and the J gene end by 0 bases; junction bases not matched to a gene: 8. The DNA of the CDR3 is TGTGCCAGCAGCCAAGAACTAGCGGAAGCCAATAGCACAGATACGCAGTATTTT. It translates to CASSQELAEANSTDTQYF.

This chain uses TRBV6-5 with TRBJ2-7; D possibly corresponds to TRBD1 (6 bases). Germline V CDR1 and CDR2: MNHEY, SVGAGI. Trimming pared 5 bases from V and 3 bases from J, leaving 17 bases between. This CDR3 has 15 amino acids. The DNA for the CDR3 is TGTGCCAGCAGTAGACGGACAGCGAAAGACTACGAGCAGTACTTC. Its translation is CASSRRTAKDYEQYF.

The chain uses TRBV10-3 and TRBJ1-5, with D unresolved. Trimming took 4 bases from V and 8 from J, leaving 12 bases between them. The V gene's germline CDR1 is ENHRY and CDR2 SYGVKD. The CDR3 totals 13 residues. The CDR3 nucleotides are TGTGCCATCAGTGCGACGGAGAGGGAGCCCCAGCATTTT. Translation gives CAISATEREPQHF.

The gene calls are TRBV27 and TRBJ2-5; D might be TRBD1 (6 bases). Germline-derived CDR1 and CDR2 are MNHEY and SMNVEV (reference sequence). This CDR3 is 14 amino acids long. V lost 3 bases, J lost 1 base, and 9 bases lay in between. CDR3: CASSFGTSQETQYF. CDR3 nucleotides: TGTGCCAGCAGTTTCGGGACATCCCAAGAGACCCAGTACTTC.

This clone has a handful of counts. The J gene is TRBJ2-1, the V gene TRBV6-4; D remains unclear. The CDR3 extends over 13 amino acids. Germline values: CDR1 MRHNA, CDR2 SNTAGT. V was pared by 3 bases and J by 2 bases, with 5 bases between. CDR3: CASSELPYNEQFF. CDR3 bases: TGTGCCAGCAGTGAACTTCCCTACAATGAGCAGTTCTTC.

This chain's CDR3 is CATKGGTSVKTQYF. The CDR3 DNA reads as TGTGCCACCAAAGGGGGGACTAGCGTGAAGACCCAGTACTTC. This chain links TRBV11-2 with TRBJ2-5; 10 nucleotides line up with TRBD2. Germline V gives CDR1 SGHAT, CDR2 FQNNGV. The CDR3 consists of 14 residues. V was clipped by 10 bases and J by 6 bases; unmatched bases: 11.

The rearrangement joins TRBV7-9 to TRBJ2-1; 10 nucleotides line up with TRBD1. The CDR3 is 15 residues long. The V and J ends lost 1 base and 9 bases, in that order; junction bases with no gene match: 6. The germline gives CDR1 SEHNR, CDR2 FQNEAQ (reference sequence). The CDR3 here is CASSLGGTGAPEQFF. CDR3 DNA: TGTGCCAGCAGCTTAGGTGGGACAGGGGCCCCTGAGCAGTTCTTC.

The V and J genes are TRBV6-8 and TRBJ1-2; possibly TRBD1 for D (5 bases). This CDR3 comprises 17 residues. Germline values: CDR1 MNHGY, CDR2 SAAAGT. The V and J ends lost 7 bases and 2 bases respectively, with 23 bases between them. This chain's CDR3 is CASIKVRPQGTNYGYTF. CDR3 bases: TGTGCCAGCATCAAAGTCCGACCTCAGGGAACGAACTATGGCTACACCTTC.

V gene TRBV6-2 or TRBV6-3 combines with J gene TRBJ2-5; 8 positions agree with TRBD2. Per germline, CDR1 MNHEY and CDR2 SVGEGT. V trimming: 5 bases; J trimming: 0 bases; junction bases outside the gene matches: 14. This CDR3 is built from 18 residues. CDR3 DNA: TGTGCCAGCAGTCCCTCGGGGGGAACGGGAGGGTACCAAGAGACCCAGTACTTC. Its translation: CASSPSGGTGGYQETQYF.

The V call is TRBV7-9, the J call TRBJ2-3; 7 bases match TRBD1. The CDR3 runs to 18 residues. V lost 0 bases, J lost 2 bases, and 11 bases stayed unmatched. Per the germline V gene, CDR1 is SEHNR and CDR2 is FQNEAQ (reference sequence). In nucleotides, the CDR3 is TGTGCCAGCAGCTTAGCTGTAGGCCGGGACAGTCACACAGATACGCAGTATTTT. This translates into CASSLAVGRDSHTDTQYF.

Written as DNA, the CDR3 is TGTGCCAGCTCACAACGGGCAGGGTACACCGGGGAGCTGTTTTTT. Translating it yields CASSQRAGYTGELFF. The chain carries TRBV18 and TRBJ2-2; possibly TRBD1 for D (5 bases). The CDR3 is 15 residues long. The germline V and J ends were trimmed by 4 bases and 3 bases, with 12 bases remaining between them. Looked up from germline, CDR1 is KGHSH and CDR2 is LQKENI.

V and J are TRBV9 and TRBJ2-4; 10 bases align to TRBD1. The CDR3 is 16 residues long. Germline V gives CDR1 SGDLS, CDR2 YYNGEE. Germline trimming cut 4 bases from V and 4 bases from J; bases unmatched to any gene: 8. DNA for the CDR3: TGTGCCAGCAGCTCAACTCCGGGACAGGGGAAAAACATTCAGTACTTC. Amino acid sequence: CASSSTPGQGKNIQYF.

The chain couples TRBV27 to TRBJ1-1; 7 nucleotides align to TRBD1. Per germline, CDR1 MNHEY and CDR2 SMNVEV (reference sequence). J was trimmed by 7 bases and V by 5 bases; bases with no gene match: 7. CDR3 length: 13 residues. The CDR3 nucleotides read TGTGCCAGCAGTCCAAGACAGGGCTTTGAAGCTTTCTTT. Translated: CASSPRQGFEAFF.